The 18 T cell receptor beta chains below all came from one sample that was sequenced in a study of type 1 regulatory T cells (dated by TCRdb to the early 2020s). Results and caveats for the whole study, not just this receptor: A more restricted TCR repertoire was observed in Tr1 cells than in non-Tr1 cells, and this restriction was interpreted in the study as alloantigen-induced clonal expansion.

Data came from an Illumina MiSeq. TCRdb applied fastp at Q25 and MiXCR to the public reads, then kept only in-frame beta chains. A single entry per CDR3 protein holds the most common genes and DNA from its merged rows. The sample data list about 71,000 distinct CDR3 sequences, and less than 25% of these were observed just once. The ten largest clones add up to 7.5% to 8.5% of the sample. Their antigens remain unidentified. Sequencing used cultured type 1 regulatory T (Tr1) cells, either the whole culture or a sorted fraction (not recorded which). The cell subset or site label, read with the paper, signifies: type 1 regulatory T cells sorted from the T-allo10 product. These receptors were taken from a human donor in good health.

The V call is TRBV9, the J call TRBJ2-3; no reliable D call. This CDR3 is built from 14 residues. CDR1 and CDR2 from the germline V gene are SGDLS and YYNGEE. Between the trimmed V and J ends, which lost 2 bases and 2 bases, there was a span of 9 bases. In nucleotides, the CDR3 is TGTGCCAGCAGCGTGGGCACGTCCACAGATACGCAGTATTTT. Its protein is CASSVGTSTDTQYF.

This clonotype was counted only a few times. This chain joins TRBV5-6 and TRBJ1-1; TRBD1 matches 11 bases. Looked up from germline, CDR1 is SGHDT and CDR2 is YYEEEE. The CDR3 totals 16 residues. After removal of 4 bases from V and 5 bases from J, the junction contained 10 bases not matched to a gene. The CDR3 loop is CASSPLDRGLWTEAFF. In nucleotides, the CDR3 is TGTGCCAGCAGCCCCCTGGACAGGGGGCTTTGGACTGAAGCTTTCTTT. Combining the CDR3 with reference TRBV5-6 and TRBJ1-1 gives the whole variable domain DAGVTQSPTHLIKTRGQQVTLRCSPKSGHDTVSWYQQALGQGPQFIFQYYEEEERQRGNFPDRFSGHQFPNYSSELNVNALLLGDSALYLCASSPLDRGLWTEAFFGQGTRLTVV.

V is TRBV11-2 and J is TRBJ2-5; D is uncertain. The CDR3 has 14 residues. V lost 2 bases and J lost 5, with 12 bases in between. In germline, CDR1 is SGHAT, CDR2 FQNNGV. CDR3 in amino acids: CASSLMADRETQYF. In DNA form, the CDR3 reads TGTGCCAGCAGCTTAATGGCAGATCGGGAGACCCAGTACTTC.

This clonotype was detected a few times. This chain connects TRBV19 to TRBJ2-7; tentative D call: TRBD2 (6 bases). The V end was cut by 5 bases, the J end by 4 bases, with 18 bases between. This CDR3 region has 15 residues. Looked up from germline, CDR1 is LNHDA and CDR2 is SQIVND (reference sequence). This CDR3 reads CASSPIAAAEYEQYF. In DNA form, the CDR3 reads TGTGCCAGTAGTCCTATAGCGGCAGCGGAGTACGAGCAGTACTTC.

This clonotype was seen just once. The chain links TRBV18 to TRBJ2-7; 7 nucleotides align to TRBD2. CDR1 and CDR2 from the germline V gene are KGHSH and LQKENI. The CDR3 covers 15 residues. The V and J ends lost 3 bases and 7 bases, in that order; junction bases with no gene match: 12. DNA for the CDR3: TGTGCCAGCTCACCCAGAGCGGGACCTACTGGGGAGCAGTACTTC. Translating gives CASSPRAGPTGEQYF.

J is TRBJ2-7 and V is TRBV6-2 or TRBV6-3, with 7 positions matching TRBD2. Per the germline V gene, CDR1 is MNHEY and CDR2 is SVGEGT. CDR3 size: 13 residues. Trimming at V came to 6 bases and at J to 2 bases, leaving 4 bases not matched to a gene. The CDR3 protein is CASRASGTYEQYF. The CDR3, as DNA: TGTGCCAGCAGAGCTAGCGGAACCTACGAGCAGTACTTC.

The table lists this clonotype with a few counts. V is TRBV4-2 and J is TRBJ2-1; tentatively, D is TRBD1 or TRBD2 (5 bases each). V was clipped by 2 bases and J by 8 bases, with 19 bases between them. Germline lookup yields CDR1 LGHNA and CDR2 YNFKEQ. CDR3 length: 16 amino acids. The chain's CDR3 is CASSQTGTSKTDEQFF. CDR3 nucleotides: TGTGCCAGCAGCCAAACCGGGACCTCTAAAACGGATGAGCAGTTCTTC.

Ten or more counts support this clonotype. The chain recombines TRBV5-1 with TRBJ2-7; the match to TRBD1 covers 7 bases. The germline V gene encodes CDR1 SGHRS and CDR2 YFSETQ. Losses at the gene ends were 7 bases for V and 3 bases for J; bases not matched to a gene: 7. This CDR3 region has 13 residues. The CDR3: CASGRDRNYEQYF. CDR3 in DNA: TGCGCCAGCGGACGGGACAGAAACTACGAGCAGTACTTC.

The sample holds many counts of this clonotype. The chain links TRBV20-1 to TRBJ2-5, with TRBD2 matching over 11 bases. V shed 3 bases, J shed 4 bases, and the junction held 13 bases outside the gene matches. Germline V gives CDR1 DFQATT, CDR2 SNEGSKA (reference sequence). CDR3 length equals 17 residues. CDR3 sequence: CSASLLAGEWAVETQYF. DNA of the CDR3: TGCAGTGCTAGTTTACTAGCGGGAGAGTGGGCGGTAGAGACCCAGTACTTC.

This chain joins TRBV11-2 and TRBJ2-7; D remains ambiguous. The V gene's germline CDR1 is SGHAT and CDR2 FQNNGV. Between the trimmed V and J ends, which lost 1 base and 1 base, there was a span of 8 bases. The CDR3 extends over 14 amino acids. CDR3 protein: CASSLGTYSYEQYF. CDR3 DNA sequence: TGTGCCAGCAGCTTAGGGACGTATTCCTACGAGCAGTACTTC.

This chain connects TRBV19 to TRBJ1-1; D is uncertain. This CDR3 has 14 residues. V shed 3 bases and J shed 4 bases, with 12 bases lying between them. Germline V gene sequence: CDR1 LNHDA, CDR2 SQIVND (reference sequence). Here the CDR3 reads CASSMLGFGTEAFF. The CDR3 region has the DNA TGTGCCAGTAGTATGTTGGGGTTTGGCACTGAAGCTTTCTTT.

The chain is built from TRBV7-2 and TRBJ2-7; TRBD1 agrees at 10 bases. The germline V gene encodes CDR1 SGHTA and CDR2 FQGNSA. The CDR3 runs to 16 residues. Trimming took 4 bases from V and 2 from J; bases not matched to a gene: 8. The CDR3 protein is CASSSFGGTGAYEQYF. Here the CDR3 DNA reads TGTGCCAGCAGCTCCTTCGGGGGGACAGGGGCCTACGAGCAGTACTTC.

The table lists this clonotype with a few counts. CDR3 nucleotides: TGCAGTGCTAGAGATCAAGCGGGAGTAGGATATGAGCAGTTCTTC. It yields the protein CSARDQAGVGYEQFF. The chain recombines TRBV20-1 with TRBJ2-1, with TRBD2 matching 8 bases. Per germline, CDR1 DFQATT and CDR2 SNEGSKA (reference sequence). The CDR3 consists of 15 residues. Trimming removed 0 bases from V and 8 bases from J; junction bases left unmatched: 9.

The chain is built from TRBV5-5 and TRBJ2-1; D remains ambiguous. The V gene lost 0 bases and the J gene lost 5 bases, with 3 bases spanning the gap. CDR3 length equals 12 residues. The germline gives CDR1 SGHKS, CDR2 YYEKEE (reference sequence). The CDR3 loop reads CASSLGNNEQFF. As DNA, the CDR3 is TGTGCCAGCAGCTTGGGCAACAATGAGCAGTTCTTC. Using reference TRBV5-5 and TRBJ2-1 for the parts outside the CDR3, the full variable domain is DAGVTQSPTHLIKTRGQQVTLRCSPISGHKSVSWYQQVLGQGPQFIFQYYEKEERGRGNFPDRFSARQFPNYSSELNVNALLLGDSALYLCASSLGNNEQFFGPGTRLTVL.

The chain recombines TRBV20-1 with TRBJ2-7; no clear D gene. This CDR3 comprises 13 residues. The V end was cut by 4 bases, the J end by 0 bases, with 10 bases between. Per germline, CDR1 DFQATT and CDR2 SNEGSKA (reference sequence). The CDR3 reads CSAKTGFSYEQYF. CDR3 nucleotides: TGCAGTGCTAAAACCGGGTTCTCCTACGAGCAGTACTTC.

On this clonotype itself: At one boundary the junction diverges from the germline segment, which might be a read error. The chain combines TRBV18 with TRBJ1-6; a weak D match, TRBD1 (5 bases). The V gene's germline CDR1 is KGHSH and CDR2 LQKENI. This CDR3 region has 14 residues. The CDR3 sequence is CANSQEGKNSPLHF. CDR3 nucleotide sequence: TGTGCCAACTCACAAGAGGGGAAGAATTCACCCCTCCACTTT.

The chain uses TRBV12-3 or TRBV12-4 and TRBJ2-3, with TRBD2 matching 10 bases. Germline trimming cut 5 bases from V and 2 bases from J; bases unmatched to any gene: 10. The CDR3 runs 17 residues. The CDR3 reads CASSLNGLAANTDTQYF. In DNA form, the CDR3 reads TGTGCCAGCAGTCTCAACGGACTAGCGGCTAACACAGATACGCAGTATTTT.

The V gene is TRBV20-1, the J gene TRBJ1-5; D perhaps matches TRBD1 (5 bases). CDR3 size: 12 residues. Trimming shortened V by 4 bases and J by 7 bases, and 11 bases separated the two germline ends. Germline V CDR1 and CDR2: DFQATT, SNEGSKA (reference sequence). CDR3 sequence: CSAKGIGQPQHF. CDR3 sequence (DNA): TGCAGTGCTAAGGGGATAGGGCAGCCCCAGCATTTT.